A selection of T cell receptor beta chains follows, all from one sample in a study of OX40 agonist ivuxolimab in advanced cancers. The repertoire was sequenced with immunoSEQ multiplex PCR; TCRdb's copy has only in-frame clones and lacks some. The sample includes under 150,000 clones, roughly nine tenths of them seen just once. The sequencing used CD4+ or CD8+ T cells sorted from blood, collected in a trial of the OX40 agonist ivuxolimab. These receptors all stem from an adult with an advanced solid tumor such as melanoma, head and neck, liver or kidney cancer. CDR3s include the opening cysteine and the closing phenylalanine or tryptophan. D genes are given only for firm matches. A clone size is listed for some rows: how often the clone was seen (once, few, many), or a class if it is expanded.

TGTGCCAGTAGACAGGGCAAAAACATTCAGTACTTC CASRQGKNIQYF TRBV19 . TRBJ2-4 .
TGTGCCAGCAGCTTGGGTCCGGTACGGGAGACCCAGTACTTC CASSLGPVRETQYF TRBV5-5 . TRBJ2-5 .
TGTGCCAGCGGCCTCACCCTGGGGACGAACACTGAAGCTTTCTTT CASGLTLGTNTEAFF TRBV5-4 . TRBJ1-1 .
TGTGCCAGCAGCTTCGTACCCCAATGGGTTGGGGACAATCAGCCCCAGCATTTT CASSFVPQWVGDNQPQHF TRBV11-3 . TRBJ1-5 .
TGTGCCAGTAGTTCGGACCCCCGCGCTGGAAACACCATATATTTT CASSSDPRAGNTIYF TRBV19 . TRBJ1-3 .
TGTGCCAGCAGCGCATGGACAGGGCGCAATCAGCCCCAGCATTTT CASSAWTGRNQPQHF TRBV5-4 TRBD1 TRBJ1-5 once
TGTGCCAGCAGCTTACCGGGCCCCAGCTCCTACAATGAGCAGTTCTTC CASSLPGPSSYNEQFF TRBV7-2 . TRBJ2-1 once
TGTGCCAGCCTATCCCCGGTCTCCTACGAGCAGTACTTC CASLSPVSYEQYF TRBV25-1 . TRBJ2-7 .
TGTGCCTGGAGTGAGGGTCCTGGAAACACCATATATTTT CAWSEGPGNTIYF TRBV30 . TRBJ1-3 .
TGTGCCAGCAGCCCAACCACAGGGGCCGGGGAGCTGTTTTTT CASSPTTGAGELFF TRBV7-6 TRBD1 TRBJ2-2 few
TGTGCCAGCAGCCCCTCAGGCCAGGCGCTGAACACTGAAGCTTTCTTT CASSPSGQALNTEAFF TRBV9 . TRBJ1-1 .
TGTGCCAGCAGTGTTGACAGGGTGGCCGGGGAGCTGTTTTTT CASSVDRVAGELFF TRBV6-1 TRBD1 TRBJ2-2 .
TGTGCCAGCTCACCACGCACGGCAACTAATGAAAAACTGTTTTTT CASSPRTATNEKLFF TRBV18 . TRBJ1-4 .
TGTGCCTGGACTCGGACAGGGGTCTATGGCTACACCTTC CAWTRTGVYGYTF TRBV30 TRBD1 TRBJ1-2 once
TGTGCCAGCAGCGTTGGGACAGGGGGCGTCTACACTGAAGCTTTCTTT CASSVGTGGVYTEAFF TRBV9 TRBD1 TRBJ1-1 .
TGCGCCAGCAGCCAAGGGGACAGCCTATCCTCGAACGTCCTGACTTTC CASSQGDSLSSNVLTF TRBV4-1 TRBD1 TRBJ2-6 .
TGTGCCAGCAGCTTTCAGGGGAGGGAGACCCAGTACTTC CASSFQGRETQYF TRBV7-3 . TRBJ2-5 .
TGTGCCAGCAGAGGGACCCAGGGCCCCTACGAGCAGTACTTC CASRGTQGPYEQYF TRBV6-1 . TRBJ2-7 .
TGTGCCAGTAGTATCCAACAGGGGGTCGGGGAGCTGTTTTTT CASSIQQGVGELFF TRBV19 TRBD1 TRBJ2-2 .
TGTGCCAGCAGCTTAGTATCGGGGGATACGCAGTATTTT CASSLVSGDTQYF TRBV7-9 . TRBJ2-3 .
TGTGCCAGCTCAGCGGACACTGAAGCTTTCTTT CASSADTEAFF TRBV6-5 . TRBJ1-1 .
TGTGCCAGCAGTCGTACAGATTCACCCCTCCACTTT CASSRTDSPLHF TRBV6-5 . TRBJ1-6 .
TGTGCCAGCAGCCAACGACAGGGGTCCGATACGCAGTATTTT CASSQRQGSDTQYF TRBV5-5 TRBD1 TRBJ2-3 .
TGCGCCAGCAGCTCGGGGGTAATAGGATCTACTGGGGCCAACGTCCTGACTTTC CASSSGVIGSTGANVLTF TRBV5-1 . TRBJ2-6 .
TGTGCCAGCAGCTTAGGAGGGACAACTGAAAAACTGTTTTTT CASSLGGTTEKLFF TRBV7-8 . TRBJ1-4 .
TGTGCCAGCAGCTTACAGGGGGCAGGCACTGAAGCTTTCTTT CASSLQGAGTEAFF TRBV7-3 TRBD1 TRBJ1-1 .